The TCR beta chain described here comes from a study of CD8+ T cells in alopecia areata. For the study at large: Treated patients received oral tofacitinib, 5 to 10 mg twice daily.

Points on this clone: As yet, its antigen is unknown.

The treatment was: oral pan-JAK inhibitor, 5-10 mg twice daily. Alopecia areata patients gave lesional scalp punch biopsies and peripheral blood samples. Following extraction, RNA underwent reverse transcription to cDNA, which served as the sequencing template. Profiling relied on immunoSEQ multiplex PCR, and the TCRdb table lists in-frame clones only, not all of them. The data contain 95,000 to 120,000 clones, roughly 56% of them singletons. General study points: Many expanded lesional clones persisted in scalp and blood during tofacitinib. Tofacitinib significantly lowered scalp clonality and expanded CD8+ clones among the top 100.

Germline CDR1 is MGHRA and CDR2 is YSYEKL. This CDR3 comprises 16 residues. V was shortened by 0 bases and J by 5 bases, with 15 bases between the two germline ends. This sequence was found in a human donor with alopecia areata. This sample comprised CD4+ T cells sorted from blood, obtained at week 24, from a patient treated with tofacitinib. This chain connects TRBV4-1 to TRBJ2-3, with a possible D match to TRBD1 (6 bases). CDR3 region: CASSQDWNRVRDTQYF. CDR3 coding DNA: TGCGCCAGCAGCCAAGATTGGAACAGGGTAAGAGATACGCAGTATTTT.